Listed here are 19 T cell receptor beta chains from one sample, sequenced in a study of cytomegalovirus exposure and HLA in healthy donors. The study ran its PCR with 60 Vbeta and 13 Jbeta primers. Only in-frame clones appear in the TCRdb table, and some are missing; sequencing was by immunoSEQ multiplex PCR. The table records about 100,000 clones, over 60% of them present only once. Specimen: PBMCs. Source of these receptors: a female donor in good health and CMV-seropositive.

This chain links TRBV7-8 with TRBJ2-5; 8 nucleotides match TRBD2. The CDR3 loop spans 14 amino acids. J gave up 6 bases and V 10 bases, and 13 bases lay outside the gene matches. The V gene's germline CDR1 is SGHVS and CDR2 FQNEAQ. CDR3 sequence: CATSGGGSKQTQYF. DNA of the CDR3: TGTGCCACCTCCGGGGGGGGGTCTAAGCAGACCCAGTACTTC.

By share, this clone counts as medium-sized. Other DNA sequences from this sample encode an identical CDR3 as well. The rearrangement uses TRBV7-9 and TRBJ2-7; TRBD1 matches at 9 bases. The germline CDR1 and CDR2 sequences are SEHNR and FQNEAQ (reference sequence). V lost 5 bases and J lost 7; bases outside the gene matches: 15. The CDR3 length is 16 residues. The CDR3 here is CASSHPAGTGLREQYF. The DNA for the CDR3 is TGTGCCAGCAGCCACCCGGCCGGGACAGGGCTGCGGGAGCAGTACTTC.

V gene TRBV5-1 combines with J gene TRBJ1-4; 7 positions agree with TRBD1. Germline CDR1 reads SGHRS; CDR2 reads YFSETQ. This CDR3 comprises 14 residues. The J segment lost 6 bases and the V segment lost 3 bases, leaving 5 bases of the junction unmatched. The CDR3 DNA reads as TGCGCCAGCAGCTCGGACAGGTTTTATGAAAAACTGTTTTTT. Protein product: CASSSDRFYEKLFF.

Concerning this clone: Other nucleotide sequences in the sample specify the same CDR3. The chain combines TRBV5-1 with TRBJ2-2, with 11 bases matching TRBD1. With V trimmed by 4 bases and J by 5 bases, 4 bases remained unmatched. This CDR3 has 15 amino acids. From germline, CDR1 is SGHRS and CDR2 YFSETQ. The chain's CDR3 is CASSPGTGGTGELFF. CDR3 bases: TGCGCCAGCAGCCCCGGGACAGGGGGTACCGGGGAGCTGTTTTTT.

This chain links TRBV23-1 with TRBJ1-1, with 10 bases that match TRBD1. TRBV23-1 is labeled an ORF, and its function is uncertain. After removal of 3 bases from V and 4 bases from J, the junction contained 14 bases not matched to a gene. The CDR3 runs to 18 residues. The CDR3 spells CASSHPRTGGPQSTEAFF. CDR3 DNA sequence: TGCGCCAGCAGTCATCCCCGGACAGGGGGGCCACAATCCACTGAAGCTTTCTTT.

As for this clone: At one of its ends the junction is not consistent with the germline gene, which may arise from a read error. The V gene is TRBV27, the J gene TRBJ2-6, with TRBD1 as a possible D gene (5 bases). CDR1 is MNHEY, CDR2 SMNVEV, per germline (reference sequence). This CDR3 contains 15 residues. CDR3 residues: CASSFSGSGANGLTF. The CDR3 DNA sequence: TGTGCCAGCAGTTTTAGTGGCTCTGGGGCCAACGGCCTGACTTTC. Supplemented by reference TRBV27 and TRBJ2-6, the full variable domain reads EAQVTQNPRYLITVTGKKLTVTCSQNMNHEYMSWYRQDPGLGLRQIYYSMNVEVTDKGDVPEGYKVSRKEKRNFPLILESPSPNQTSLYFCASSFSGSGANGLTFGAGSRLTVL.

This clone was counted a single time. The chain employs TRBV11-2 and TRBJ1-1; D is perhaps TRBD1 (5 bases). V was trimmed by 5 bases and J by 1 base, leaving 17 bases between them. Per the germline V gene, CDR1 is SGHAT and CDR2 is FQNNGV. This CDR3 is 16 amino acids long. This CDR3 reads CASSPRDGPGNTEAFF. The CDR3 DNA reads TGTGCCAGCAGCCCGCGGGACGGTCCAGGGAACACTGAAGCTTTCTTT.

Notes on this clone: A junction end diverges from the germline sequence, so it may reflect a read error. Other DNA sequences of this sample code for an identical CDR3. The chain links TRBV25-1 to TRBJ1-5, with D maybe TRBD1 (6 bases). The CDR3 has 16 amino acids. The germline gives CDR1 MGHDK, CDR2 SYGVNS. The CDR3 nucleotides are TGTGCCAGCAGTGAGGCCCGAGGGGGTTGGGATCAACCCCAGCATTTT. Amino acid sequence: CASSEARGGWDQPQHF.

The V gene is TRBV4-3, the J gene TRBJ1-1; a weak D match, TRBD1 (5 bases). With 3 bases removed from V and 0 bases from J, the gap between germline ends came to 11 bases. Germline assignment: CDR1 LGHNA and CDR2 YSLEER. The CDR3 has 15 residues. The DNA for the CDR3 is TGCGCCAGCAGCCAGGGACTGATTATGAACACTGAAGCTTTCTTT. Translating it yields CASSQGLIMNTEAFF.

Turning to this clone: Other nucleotide sequences in the sample specify the same CDR3. The chain combines TRBV7-9 with TRBJ1-2; tentative D call: TRBD1 (5 bases). The germline V and J ends were trimmed by 1 base and 3 bases, with 12 bases remaining between them. Germline CDR1 SEHNR, CDR2 FQNEAQ (reference sequence). The CDR3 length is 15 residues. CDR3 residues: CASSLVGGSYYGYTF. The CDR3 coding sequence is TGTGCCAGCAGCTTAGTGGGGGGGTCCTACTATGGCTACACCTTC.

This chain joins TRBV21-1 and TRBJ1-2; the tabulated D call, TRBD1, remains unverified against the DNA. TRBV21-1 is a listed pseudogene. The CDR3 runs to 16 residues. In nucleotides, the CDR3 is TGTGCCAGCAGCAACCCCCATACAGGCTCGACCTATGGCTACACCTTC. Translation gives CASSNPHTGSTYGYTF.

V and J are TRBV18 and TRBJ1-3; no clear D. The CDR3 consists of 16 residues. Germline CDR1 reads KGHSH; CDR2 reads LQKENI. Trimming left V 3 bases short and J 0 bases short, with 12 bases between. CDR3 loop: CASSPAGVSSGNTIYF. In DNA form, the CDR3 reads TGTGCCAGCTCACCCGCGGGCGTAAGCTCTGGAAACACCATATATTTT.

The chain carries TRBV18 and TRBJ2-2, with 9 positions matching TRBD1. The CDR3 consists of 20 residues. Trimming took 1 base from V and 4 from J; bases not matched to a gene: 16. Looked up from germline, CDR1 is KGHSH and CDR2 is LQKENI. The CDR3 spells CASSPLPYDRGSFSTGELFF. The CDR3 DNA reads TGTGCCAGCTCACCACTCCCATATGACAGGGGGTCCTTCTCCACCGGGGAGCTGTTTTTT.

The chain links TRBV21-1 to TRBJ1-1. TRBV21-1 is recorded as a pseudogene. The CDR3 is made up of 12 amino acids. The CDR3 here is CASEGSGNEAFF. The CDR3, as DNA: TGTGCCAGCGAGGGTTCGGGGAATGAAGCTTTCTTT.

This clone was counted a few times. The chain links TRBV18 to TRBJ1-2; possibly TRBD1 for D (5 bases). Germline V gene sequence: CDR1 KGHSH, CDR2 LQKENI. The CDR3 sequence is 15 residues long. Trimming removed 3 bases at V and 4 bases at J, with 15 bases between. CDR3: CASSPGPGQGYGYTF. The CDR3 region has the DNA TGTGCCAGCTCACCGGGGCCAGGGCAAGGCTATGGCTACACCTTC.

The rearrangement uses TRBV2 and TRBJ1-4, with 8 positions matching TRBD1. Germline lookup yields CDR1 SNHLY and CDR2 FYNNEI. After removal of 0 bases from V and 8 bases from J, the junction contained 5 bases not matched to a gene. The CDR3 has 15 residues. The CDR3 loop reads CASSEARPGGEKLFF. The CDR3, as DNA: TGTGCCAGCAGTGAAGCAAGACCAGGGGGCGAAAAACTGTTTTTT.

The V call is TRBV7-9, the J call TRBJ1-1; tentatively, D is TRBD1 (6 bases). Trimming took 5 bases from V and 3 from J, leaving 19 bases between them. The germline CDR1 and CDR2 sequences are SEHNR and FQNEAQ (reference sequence). The CDR3 sequence is 16 residues long. The CDR3 loop is CASSPEERGADTEAFF. CDR3 sequence (DNA): TGTGCCAGCAGCCCAGAGGAGCGGGGGGCGGACACTGAAGCTTTCTTT.

V gene TRBV5-1 combines with J gene TRBJ2-3, with D tentatively TRBD2 (5 bases). V lost 4 bases and J 4 bases, leaving 13 bases between the germline ends. The CDR3 loop spans 14 amino acids. From germline, CDR1 is SGHRS and CDR2 YFSETQ. The CDR3 DNA sequence: TGCGCCAGCAGCCCGACCTGGGGAGCAGATACGCAGTATTTT. It translates to CASSPTWGADTQYF.

The gene calls are TRBV5-1 and TRBJ1-4; possibly TRBD1 for D (6 bases). The CDR3 contains 13 residues. Trimming pared 4 bases from V and 6 bases from J, leaving 10 bases between. CDR1 and CDR2 (germline): SGHRS, YFSETQ. The CDR3 region has the DNA TGCGCCAGCAGCACAGGGAGGGATGAAAAACTGTTTTTT. Translating gives CASSTGRDEKLFF.